The sequence of this TCR beta chain was determined in a study of control samples from healthy donors and cancer patients. Measured with immunoSEQ multiplex PCR; TCRdb has only the in-frame clones, and not every one. The sample lists about 54,000 clones, around 97% occurring once. V was pared by 7 bases and J by 5 bases, with 15 bases between. Germline V gene data show CDR1 as MNHEY and CDR2 as SVGAGI. The CDR3 runs to 15 residues. The material sequenced was blood. The sequence was collected from a woman aged 25 to 39 in good health. J is TRBJ1-6 and V is TRBV6-5; D remains unclear. Written as DNA, the CDR3 is TGTGCCAGCACTCCCCAACGATTCCATAATTCACCCCTCCACTTT. This sequence encodes CASTPQRFHNSPLHF.